The source of this T cell receptor (beta chain) is a study of control samples from healthy donors and cancer patients. Germline assignment: CDR1 ENHRY and CDR2 SYGVKD. The J segment lost 5 bases and the V segment lost 11 bases, leaving 6 bases of the junction unmatched. The CDR3 is 12 residues long. Profiling relied on immunoSEQ multiplex PCR, and the TCRdb table lists in-frame clones only, not all of them. The table shows roughly 40,000 clones, with around 90% occurring only once. The rearrangement joins TRBV10-3 to TRBJ2-5; 9 bases are shared with TRBD1. Material: blood. This receptor was obtained from a woman between 50 and 59 years old in good health. The CDR3 DNA sequence: TGTGCCGTACAGGGGGCTGGGGAGACCCAGTACTTC. Amino acid sequence: CAVQGAGETQYF.